This T cell receptor (beta chain) was documented in a study of blood T cell repertoires in COVID-19. Study-wide background: Donors in Cohort 3 who had recovered were those with two negative PCRs, healthcare professional clearance, or resolution of their symptoms.

Repertoires were generated with immunoSEQ multiplex PCR, while TCRdb's copy carries only in-frame clones and drops some. Seen here are approximately 170,000 clones, roughly 85% observed once, and the top ten hold roughly 20%. This sequence originates from a woman between 70 and 85 years old in a cohort exposed to, infected with or recovered from COVID-19 (not recorded which). Input material: PBMCs or T cells enriched from blood (not recorded which).

CDR3 nucleotides: TGTGCCAGCAGCCAAGTTTTTACGCCGGGGGGCGAGCAGTACTTC. Residues: CASSQVFTPGGEQYF. J is TRBJ2-7 and V is TRBV3-1 (or the pseudogene TRBV3-2); 7 bases are a match to TRBD2. The CDR3 spans 15 residues. Unmatched junction bases numbered 9, after V lost 1 base and J lost 6 bases. Per germline, CDR1 LGHDT and CDR2 YNNKEL (reference sequence).